This TCR beta chain was recorded in a study of T cell responses to AZD1222 COVID-19 vaccine. Study in general: Whether given at about 4 or about 12 weeks, second doses were pooled. Findings and caveats of the study: Baseline seropositives among AZD1222 recipients totaled only 6 or 7. Vaccine-associated CD4 TCRs ranged over spike, dominating at 160-218 and 743-854. Recipients of two AZD1222 doses showed rising Spike-specific TCR breadth and depth.

On this clone: Its antigen is not identified.

The method was immunoSEQ multiplex PCR; TCRdb's version includes in-frame clones alone and lacks a portion of them. This sample has 100,000 to 150,000 clones, with over 75% found just once. Trimming removed 2 bases from V and 7 bases from J, with 16 bases in between. Germline-derived CDR1 and CDR2 are WSHSY and SAAADI. This CDR3 is 15 amino acids long. V and J are TRBV10-2 and TRBJ2-3; D is uncertain. This TCR came from an adult in good health. The specimen was peripheral blood, collected on day 0 of AZD1222 vaccination. The CDR3 region is CASSETLTPPNTQYF. The CDR3 coding sequence is TGCGCCAGCAGTGAGACCCTGACCCCCCCGAATACGCAGTATTTT.